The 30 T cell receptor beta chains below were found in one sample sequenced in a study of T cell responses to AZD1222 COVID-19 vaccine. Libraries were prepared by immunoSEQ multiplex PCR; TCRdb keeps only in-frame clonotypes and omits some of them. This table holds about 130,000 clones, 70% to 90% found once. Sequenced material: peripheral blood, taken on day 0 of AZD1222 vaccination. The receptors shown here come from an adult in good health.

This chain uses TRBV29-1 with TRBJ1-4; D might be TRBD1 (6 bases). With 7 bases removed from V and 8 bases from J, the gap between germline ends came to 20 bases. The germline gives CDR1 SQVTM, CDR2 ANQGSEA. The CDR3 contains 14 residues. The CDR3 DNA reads TGCAGCGGCAAACAGGGAGGGTCGTTAGAAAAACTGTTTTTT. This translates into CSGKQGGSLEKLFF.

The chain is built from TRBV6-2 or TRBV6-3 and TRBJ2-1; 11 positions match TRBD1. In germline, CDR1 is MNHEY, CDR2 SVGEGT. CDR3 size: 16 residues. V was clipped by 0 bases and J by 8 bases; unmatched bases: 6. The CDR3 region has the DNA TGTGCCAGCAGTTACTCGTTAAGGACAGGGGGCCATGAGCAGTTCTTC. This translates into CASSYSLRTGGHEQFF.

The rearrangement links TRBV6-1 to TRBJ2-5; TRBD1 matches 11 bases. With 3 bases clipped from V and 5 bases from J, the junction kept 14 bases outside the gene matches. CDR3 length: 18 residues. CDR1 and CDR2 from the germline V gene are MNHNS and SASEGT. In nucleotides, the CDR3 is TGTGCCAGCAGTGAGTGGGACAGGGGGTATCCTAGCCCGGAGACCCAGTACTTC. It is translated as CASSEWDRGYPSPETQYF.

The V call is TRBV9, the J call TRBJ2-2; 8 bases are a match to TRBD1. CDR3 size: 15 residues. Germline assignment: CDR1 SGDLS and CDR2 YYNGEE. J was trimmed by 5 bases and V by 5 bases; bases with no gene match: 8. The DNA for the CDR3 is TGTGCCAGCAGTAGTACAGGGGGGTCGACCGGGGAGCTGTTTTTT. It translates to CASSSTGGSTGELFF.

This chain's CDR3 is CASSLLGGGRGYNEQFF. The CDR3 DNA reads as TGTGCCAGCAGCTTACTAGGGGGCGGGAGAGGTTACAATGAGCAGTTCTTC. This chain uses TRBV11-2 with TRBJ2-1; D may correspond to TRBD1 or TRBD2 (7 bases each). CDR1 and CDR2 (germline): SGHAT, FQNNGV. V was shortened by 2 bases and J by 4 bases, with 18 bases between the two germline ends. This CDR3 is built from 17 residues.

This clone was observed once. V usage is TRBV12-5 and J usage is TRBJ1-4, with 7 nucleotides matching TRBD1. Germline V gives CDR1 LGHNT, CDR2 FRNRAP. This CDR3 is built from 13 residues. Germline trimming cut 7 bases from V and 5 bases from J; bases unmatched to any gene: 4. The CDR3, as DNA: TGTGCTAGTGCCTTACAGGGGAATGAAAAACTGTTTTTT. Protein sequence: CASALQGNEKLFF.

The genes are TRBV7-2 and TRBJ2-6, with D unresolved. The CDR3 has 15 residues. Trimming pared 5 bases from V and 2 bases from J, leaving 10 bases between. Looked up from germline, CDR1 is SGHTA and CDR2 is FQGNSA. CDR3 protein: CASSPSLTGANVLTF. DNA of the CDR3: TGTGCCAGCAGCCCTTCGCTGACTGGGGCCAACGTCCTGACTTTC.

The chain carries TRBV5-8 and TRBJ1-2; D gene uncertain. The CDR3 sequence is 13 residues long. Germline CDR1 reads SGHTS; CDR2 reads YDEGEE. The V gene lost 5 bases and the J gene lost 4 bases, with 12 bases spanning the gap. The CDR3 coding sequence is TGTGCCAGCAGGATGATCGCGACCTATGGCTACACCTTC. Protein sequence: CASRMIATYGYTF.

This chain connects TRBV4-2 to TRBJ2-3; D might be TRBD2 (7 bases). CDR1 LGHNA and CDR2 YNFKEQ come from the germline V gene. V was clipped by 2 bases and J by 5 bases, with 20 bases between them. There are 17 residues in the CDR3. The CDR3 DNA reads TGTGCCAGCAGCCAAACCCTGTCTGGGGGGGCCCTAGATACGCAGTATTTT. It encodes CASSQTLSGGALDTQYF.

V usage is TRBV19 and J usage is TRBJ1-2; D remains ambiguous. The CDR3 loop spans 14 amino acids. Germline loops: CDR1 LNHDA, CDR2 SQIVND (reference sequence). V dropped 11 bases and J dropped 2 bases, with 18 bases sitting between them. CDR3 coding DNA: TGTGCCGCCGCCGCGGCACCGACCAACTATGGCTACACCTTC. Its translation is CAAAAAPTNYGYTF.

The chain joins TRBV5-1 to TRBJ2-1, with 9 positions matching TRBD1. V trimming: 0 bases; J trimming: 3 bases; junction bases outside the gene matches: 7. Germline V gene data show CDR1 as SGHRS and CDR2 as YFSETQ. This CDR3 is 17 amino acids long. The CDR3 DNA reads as TGCGCCAGCAGCTTGGGGTTCGGGACAGGGAACTACAATGAGCAGTTCTTC. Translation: CASSLGFGTGNYNEQFF.

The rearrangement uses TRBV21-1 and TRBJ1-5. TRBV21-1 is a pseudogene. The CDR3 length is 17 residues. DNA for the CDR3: TGTGCCAGCAGCCCTCATCGACTGGATCGTGGCAATCAGCCCCAGCATTTT. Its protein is CASSPHRLDRGNQPQHF.

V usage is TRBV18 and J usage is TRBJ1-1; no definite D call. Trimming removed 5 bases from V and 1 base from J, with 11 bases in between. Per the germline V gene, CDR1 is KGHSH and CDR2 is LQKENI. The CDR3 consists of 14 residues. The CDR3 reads CASSSRGENTEAFF. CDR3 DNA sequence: TGTGCCAGCTCATCCCGCGGAGAGAACACTGAAGCTTTCTTT.

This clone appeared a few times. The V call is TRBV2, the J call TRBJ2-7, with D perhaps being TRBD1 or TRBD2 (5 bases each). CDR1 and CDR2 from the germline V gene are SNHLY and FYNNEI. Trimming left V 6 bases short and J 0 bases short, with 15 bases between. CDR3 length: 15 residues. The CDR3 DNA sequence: TGTGCCAGCAGCCCGGGGCAGGCGGCCTCCTACGAGCAGTACTTC. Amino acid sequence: CASSPGQAASYEQYF.

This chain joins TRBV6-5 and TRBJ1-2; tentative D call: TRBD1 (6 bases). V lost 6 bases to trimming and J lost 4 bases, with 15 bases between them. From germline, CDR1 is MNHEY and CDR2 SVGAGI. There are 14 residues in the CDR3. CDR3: CASSPGGQIYGYTF. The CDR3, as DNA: TGTGCCAGCAGCCCCGGGGGGCAGATCTATGGCTACACCTTC.

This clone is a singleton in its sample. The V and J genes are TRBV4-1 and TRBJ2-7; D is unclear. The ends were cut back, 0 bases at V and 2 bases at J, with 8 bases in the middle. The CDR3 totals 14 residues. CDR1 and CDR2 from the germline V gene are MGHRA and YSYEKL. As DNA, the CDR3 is TGCGCCAGCAGCCAAGAAATGGGGACCTACGAGCAGTACTTC. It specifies CASSQEMGTYEQYF.

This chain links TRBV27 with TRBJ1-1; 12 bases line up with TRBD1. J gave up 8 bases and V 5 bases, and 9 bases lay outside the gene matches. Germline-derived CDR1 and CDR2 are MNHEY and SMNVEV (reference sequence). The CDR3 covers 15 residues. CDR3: CASSPQGQGATEAFF. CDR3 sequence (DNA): TGTGCCAGCAGTCCCCAGGGACAGGGGGCGACGGAAGCTTTCTTT.

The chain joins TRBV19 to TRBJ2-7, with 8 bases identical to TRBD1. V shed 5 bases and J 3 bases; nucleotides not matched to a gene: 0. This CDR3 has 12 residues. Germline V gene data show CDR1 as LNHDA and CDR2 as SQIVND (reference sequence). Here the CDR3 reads CASSGQGYEQYF. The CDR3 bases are TGTGCCAGTAGTGGACAGGGCTACGAGCAGTACTTC.

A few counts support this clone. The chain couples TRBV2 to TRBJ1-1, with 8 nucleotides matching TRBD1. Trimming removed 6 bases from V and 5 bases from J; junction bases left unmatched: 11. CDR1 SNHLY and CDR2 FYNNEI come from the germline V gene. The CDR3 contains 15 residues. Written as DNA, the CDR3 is TGTGCCAGCAGGGAGCTCGGACAGGGAGGAACTGAAGCTTTCTTT. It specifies CASRELGQGGTEAFF.

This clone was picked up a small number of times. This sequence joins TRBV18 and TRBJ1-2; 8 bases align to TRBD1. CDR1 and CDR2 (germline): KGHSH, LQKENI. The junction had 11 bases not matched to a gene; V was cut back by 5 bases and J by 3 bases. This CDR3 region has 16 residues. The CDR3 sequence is CASSSTLQGEHYGYTF. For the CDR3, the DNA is TGTGCCAGCTCATCGACGTTACAGGGGGAACACTATGGCTACACCTTC.

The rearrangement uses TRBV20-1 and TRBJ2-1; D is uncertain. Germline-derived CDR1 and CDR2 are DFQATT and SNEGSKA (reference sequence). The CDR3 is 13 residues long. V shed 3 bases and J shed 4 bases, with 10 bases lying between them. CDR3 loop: CSASAGDYNEQFF. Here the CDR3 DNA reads TGCAGTGCTAGTGCCGGAGATTACAATGAGCAGTTCTTC.

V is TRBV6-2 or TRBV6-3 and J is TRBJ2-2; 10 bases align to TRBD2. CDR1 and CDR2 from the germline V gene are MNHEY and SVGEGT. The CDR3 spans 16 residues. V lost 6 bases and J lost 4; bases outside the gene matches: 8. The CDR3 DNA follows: TGTGCCAGCAGCCGCGGAGCGGGGGGGCTCACCGGGGAGCTGTTTTTT. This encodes CASSRGAGGLTGELFF.

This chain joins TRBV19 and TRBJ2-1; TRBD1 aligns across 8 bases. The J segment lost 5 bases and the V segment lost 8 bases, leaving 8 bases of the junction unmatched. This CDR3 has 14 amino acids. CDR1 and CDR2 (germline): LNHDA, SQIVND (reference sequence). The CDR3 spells CASRHPGQDNEQFF. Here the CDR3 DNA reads TGTGCCAGTCGACACCCGGGACAGGACAATGAGCAGTTCTTC.

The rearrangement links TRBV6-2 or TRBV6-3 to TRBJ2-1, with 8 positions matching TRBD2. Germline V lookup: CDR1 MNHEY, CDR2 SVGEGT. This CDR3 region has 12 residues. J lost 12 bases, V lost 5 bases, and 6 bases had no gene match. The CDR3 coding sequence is TGTGCCAGCAGTCCGAGCGGGAGAGCGCAGTTCTTC. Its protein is CASSPSGRAQFF.

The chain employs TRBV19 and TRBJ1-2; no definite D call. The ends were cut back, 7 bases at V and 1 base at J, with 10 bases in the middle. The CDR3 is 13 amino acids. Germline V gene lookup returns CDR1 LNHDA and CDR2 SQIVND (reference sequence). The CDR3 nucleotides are TGTGCCAGTACCCTGACCGTTAACTATGGCTACACCTTC. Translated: CASTLTVNYGYTF. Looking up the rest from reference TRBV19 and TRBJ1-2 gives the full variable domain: DGGITQSPKYLFRKEGQNVTLSCEQNLNHDAMYWYRQDPGQGLRLIYYSQIVNDFQKGDIAEGYSVSREKKESFPLTVTSAQKNPTAFYLCASTLTVNYGYTFGSGTRLTVV.

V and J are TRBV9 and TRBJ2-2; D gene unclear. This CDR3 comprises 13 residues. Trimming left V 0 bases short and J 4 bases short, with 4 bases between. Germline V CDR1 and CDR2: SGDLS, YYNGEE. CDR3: CASSVASTGELFF. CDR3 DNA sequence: TGTGCCAGCAGCGTAGCCAGCACCGGGGAGCTGTTTTTT.

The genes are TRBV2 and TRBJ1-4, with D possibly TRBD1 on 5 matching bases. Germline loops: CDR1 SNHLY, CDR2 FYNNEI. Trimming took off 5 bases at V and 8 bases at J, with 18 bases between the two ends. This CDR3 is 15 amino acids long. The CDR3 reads CASSLLKGPGEKLFF. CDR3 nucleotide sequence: TGTGCCAGCAGTCTCCTGAAGGGGCCAGGGGAAAAACTGTTTTTT.

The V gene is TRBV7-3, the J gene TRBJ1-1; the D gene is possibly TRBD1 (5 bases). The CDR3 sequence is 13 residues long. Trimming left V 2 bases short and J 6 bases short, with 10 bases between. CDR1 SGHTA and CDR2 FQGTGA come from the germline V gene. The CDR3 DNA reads TGTGCCAGCAGCTTACAGGGTAGTTCTGAAGCTTTCTTT. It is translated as CASSLQGSSEAFF.

The CDR3 region has the DNA TGCAGCGTTGAAATTCGGAAGAAGGATGGCTACACCTTC. This codes for CSVEIRKKDGYTF. The chain has TRBV29-1 and TRBJ1-2; D call uncertain. From germline, CDR1 is SQVTM and CDR2 ANQGSEA. The CDR3 extends over 13 amino acids. V was shortened by 2 bases and J by 6 bases, with 13 bases between the two germline ends.

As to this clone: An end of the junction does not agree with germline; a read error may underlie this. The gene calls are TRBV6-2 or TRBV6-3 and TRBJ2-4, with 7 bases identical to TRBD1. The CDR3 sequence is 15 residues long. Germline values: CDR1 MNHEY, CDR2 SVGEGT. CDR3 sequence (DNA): TGTGCCAGCAGCTCGGTCGGGACAGCCGAAAACATTCAGTACTTC. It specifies CASSSVGTAENIQYF.